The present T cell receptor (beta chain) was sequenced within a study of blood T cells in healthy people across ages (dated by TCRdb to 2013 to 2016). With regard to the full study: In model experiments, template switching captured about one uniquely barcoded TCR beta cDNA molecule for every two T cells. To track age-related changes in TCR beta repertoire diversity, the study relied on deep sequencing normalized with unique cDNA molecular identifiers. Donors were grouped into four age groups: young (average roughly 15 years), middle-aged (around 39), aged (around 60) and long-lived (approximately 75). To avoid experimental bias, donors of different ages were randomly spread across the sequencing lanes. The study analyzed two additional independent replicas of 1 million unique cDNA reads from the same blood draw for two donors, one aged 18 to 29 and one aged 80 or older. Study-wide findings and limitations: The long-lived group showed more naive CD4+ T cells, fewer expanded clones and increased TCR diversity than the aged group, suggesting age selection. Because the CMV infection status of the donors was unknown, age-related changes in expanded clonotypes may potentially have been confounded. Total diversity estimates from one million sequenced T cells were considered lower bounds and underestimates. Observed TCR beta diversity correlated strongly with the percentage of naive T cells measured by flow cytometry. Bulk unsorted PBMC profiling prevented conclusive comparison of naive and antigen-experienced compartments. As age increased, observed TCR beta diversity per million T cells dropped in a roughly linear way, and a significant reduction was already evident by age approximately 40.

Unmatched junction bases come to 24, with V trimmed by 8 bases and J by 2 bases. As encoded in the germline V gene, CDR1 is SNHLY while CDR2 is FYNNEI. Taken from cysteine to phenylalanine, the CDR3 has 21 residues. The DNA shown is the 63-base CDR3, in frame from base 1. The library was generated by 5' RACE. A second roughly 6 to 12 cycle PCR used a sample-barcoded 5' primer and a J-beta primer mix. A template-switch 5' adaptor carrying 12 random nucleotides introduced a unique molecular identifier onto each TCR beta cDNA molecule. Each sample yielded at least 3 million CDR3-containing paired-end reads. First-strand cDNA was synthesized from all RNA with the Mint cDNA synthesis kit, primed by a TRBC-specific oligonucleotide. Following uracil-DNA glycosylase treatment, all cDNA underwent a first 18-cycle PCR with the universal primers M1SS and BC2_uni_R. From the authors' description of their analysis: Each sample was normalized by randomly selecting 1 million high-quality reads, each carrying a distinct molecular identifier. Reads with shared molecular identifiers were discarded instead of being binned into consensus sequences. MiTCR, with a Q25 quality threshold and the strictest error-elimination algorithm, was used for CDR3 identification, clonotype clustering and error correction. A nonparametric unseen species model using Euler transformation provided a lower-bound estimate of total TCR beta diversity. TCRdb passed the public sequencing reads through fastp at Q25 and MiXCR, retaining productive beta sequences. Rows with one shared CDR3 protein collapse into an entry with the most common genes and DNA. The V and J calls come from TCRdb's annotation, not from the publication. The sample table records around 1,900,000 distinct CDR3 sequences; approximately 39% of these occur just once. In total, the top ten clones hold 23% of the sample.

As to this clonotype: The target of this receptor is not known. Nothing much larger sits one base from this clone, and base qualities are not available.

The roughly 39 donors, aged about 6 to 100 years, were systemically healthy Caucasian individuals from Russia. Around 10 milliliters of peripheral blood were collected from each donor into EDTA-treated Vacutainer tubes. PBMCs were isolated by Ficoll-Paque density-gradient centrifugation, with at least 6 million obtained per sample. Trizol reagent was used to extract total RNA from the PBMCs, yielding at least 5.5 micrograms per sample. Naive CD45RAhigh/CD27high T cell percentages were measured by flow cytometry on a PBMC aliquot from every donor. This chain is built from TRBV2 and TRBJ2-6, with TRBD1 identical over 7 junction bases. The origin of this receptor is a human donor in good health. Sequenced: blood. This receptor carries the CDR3 CASDRPRGTDPFETGANVLTF. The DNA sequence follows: TGTGCCAGCGATCGGCCGAGGGGGACAGACCCCTTTGAAACTGGGGCCAACGTCCTGACTTTC.